This T cell receptor (beta chain) was found in a study of T cell responses to AZD1222 COVID-19 vaccine (dated by TCRdb to the early 2020s). Regarding the study in general: TCR sequencing covered more than 230 trial participants: roughly 200 given two doses of AZD1222 and approximately 26 given two doses of MenACWY control vaccine. Trial participants were enrolled into age subgroups of 18-55, 56-69 and 70-plus years, which contained 148, 28 and 57 TCR-sequenced participants, respectively. What the research found in general, with its limitations: Reportedly, almost half of the unique spike-specific TCRs recognized epitopes lying outside the regions that are mutated in the B.1.351 and B.1.1.7 variants. Participants were mostly white British, with more females than males. The authors suggested clonal diversity may have been underestimated. After two AZD1222 doses, spike-specific TCR breadth and depth were significantly higher than at day 0 and than in MenACWY recipients. Because no samples from the day 14 peak response were available, repertoires could be characterized only after the peak T cell response. The 56-69-year group was small, and its depth increase did not reach significance, likely because of low power. The vaccine-associated CD4 TCRs covered the entire spike protein, and the dominant responses fell in regions 160-218 and 743-854. Conclusions about previously exposed vaccinees are limited, since just six or seven AZD1222 recipients were seropositive for SARS-CoV-2 at baseline.

In the paper's terms, the time point label means: about 28 days (+/-7) after the second vaccine dose. Sample treatment or condition, as interpreted from the label and publication: meningococcal conjugate vaccine given as trial control. Samples from vaccinated people were obtained from the UK trials COV001 and COV002, which included a single-blind randomized controlled phase 2/3 trial of AZD1222 (ChAdOx1 nCoV-19) in healthy adults. For TCRbeta chain sequencing, PBMC samples were collected from trial participants at day 0 and at day 28 after the second dose. The CDR3 regions of human TCRbeta chains were subjected to immunosequencing. The original methods were these. Repertoire TCRs were checked for matches against a reference library of SARS-CoV-2-specific TCRs that had been generated using the MIRA antigen-specificity platform. Breadth was defined as the fraction of unique TCRs that were SARS-CoV-2-associated, and depth was defined as the fraction of total T cells that were SARS-CoV-2-associated. Using the MIRA data, each spike-specific TCR was mapped to the spike region that the TCR reacts to and placed in a CD4 or CD8 class. Log10-transformed breadth and depth values were compared by one-way ANOVA with Sidak's multiple comparisons tests. Sourced from immuneACCESS, this table was stored by TCRdb with only in-frame sequences that have V and J called. A share of the clones is absent; for the studies checked, an unresolved V gene accounts for under half, and the remainder has no known explanation. The V and J calls and the clone size are those of that table, but D and trimming were determined from the DNA. The sample has around 45,000 clones on record, around four fifths of them singletons. Roughly a fifth of the sample comes from the top ten.

About this clone: Its recognized antigen is unknown. No per-base quality is available; no much larger clone lies one base away.

V lost 4 bases and J lost 1 base, and the count of bases not matched to a germline gene is 5. In the germline V gene (reference sequence), CDR1 corresponds to LGHDT and CDR2 to YNNKEL. The CDR3 holds 15 amino acids from the cysteine to the phenylalanine. Only the CDR3 part of the read is kept: 45 bases, read in frame from the first base. The rearrangement joined TRBV3-1 (or the pseudogene TRBV3-2) to TRBJ2-3, with TRBD2 identical over 7 junction bases. This specimen was peripheral blood, taken 28 days after the second dose of the MenACWY control vaccine. The clonotype was recovered from an adult who received the MenACWY meningococcal vaccine as a control. The CDR3 in this case is CASSRGSGGTDTQYF. The nucleotide sequence is TGTGCCAGCAGCCGCGGGAGCGGGGGCACAGATACGCAGTATTTT.